One and the same sample provided the 14 T cell receptor beta chains below, sequenced in a study of cytomegalovirus exposure and HLA in healthy donors (dated by TCRdb to 2016 to 2017). The library was built by means of the immunoSEQ multiplex PCR assay. A mixture of 60 forward primers for TCR Vbeta segments and 13 reverse primers for TCR Jbeta segments was used in the multiplex PCR. The table was pulled from immuneACCESS by TCRdb, which kept in-frame rearrangements only. Such tables lose some clones; where checked, under half of the loss comes from unresolved V genes, and the rest has no known cause. The sample's own table lists about 55,000 clones. The ten most abundant clones make up around an eighth of the sample. The sequenced material came from PBMCs. These receptors all come from a woman aged 55-70 years in good health and CMV-seropositive.

Points on this clone: The same CDR3 also results from other DNA sequences found in this sample. The chain uses TRBV14 and TRBJ1-1, with TRBD1 matching over 8 bases. The germline gives CDR1 SGHDN, CDR2 FVKESK. The CDR3 totals 14 residues. V gave up 4 bases and J gave up 9 bases; unmatched junction bases: 10. The CDR3 region is CASSRATGGDKAFF. The CDR3, as DNA: TGTGCCAGCAGCCGAGCAACAGGGGGGGATAAAGCTTTCTTT.

The V and J genes are TRBV14 and TRBJ2-1, with 8 bases identical to TRBD2. Germline-derived CDR1 and CDR2 are SGHDN and FVKESK. Trimming at V came to 4 bases and at J to 7 bases, leaving 12 bases not matched to a gene. CDR3 length: 16 residues. The CDR3 is CASSLGLAWRLNEQFF. Here the CDR3 DNA reads TGTGCCAGCAGCCTAGGACTAGCTTGGAGGCTGAATGAGCAGTTCTTC.

The chain carries TRBV6-1 and TRBJ2-1; TRBD1 matches at 7 bases. The CDR3 covers 14 residues. The V gene's germline CDR1 is MNHNS and CDR2 SASEGT. Trimming cost V 5 bases and J 5 bases; bases outside gene matches: 6. The CDR3 sequence is CASSLSGQNNEQFF. Written as DNA, the CDR3 is TGTGCCAGCAGTTTGTCGGGACAGAACAATGAGCAGTTCTTC.

The chain links TRBV10-3 to TRBJ1-1; D is ambiguous. V was shortened by 8 bases and J by 1 base, with 8 bases between the two germline ends. CDR1 and CDR2 (germline): ENHRY, SYGVKD. The CDR3 is 12 residues long. The CDR3 reads CAIGRENTEAFF. The CDR3 coding sequence is TGTGCCATCGGGCGGGAGAACACTGAAGCTTTCTTT.

The V call is TRBV14, the J call TRBJ1-1, with D possibly being TRBD1 (5 bases). The germline gives CDR1 SGHDN, CDR2 FVKESK. Trimming took 10 bases from V and 0 from J, leaving 12 bases between them. The CDR3 is 13 amino acids. This chain's CDR3 is CATGGSMNTEAFF. In nucleotides, the CDR3 is TGTGCCACCGGGGGTAGCATGAACACTGAAGCTTTCTTT.

The CDR3: CASSRDSHTGELFF. In DNA, the CDR3 is TGCGCCAGCAGCCGGGACAGCCACACCGGGGAGCTGTTTTTT. The chain links TRBV5-1 to TRBJ2-2, with 7 positions matching TRBD1. Per the germline V gene, CDR1 is SGHRS and CDR2 is YFSETQ. There are 14 residues in the CDR3. Trimming removed 4 bases from V and 3 bases from J; junction bases left unmatched: 3. Supplemented by reference TRBV5-1 and TRBJ2-2, the full variable domain reads KAGVTQTPRYLIKTRGQQVTLSCSPISGHRSVSWYQQTPGQGLQFLFEYFSETQRNKGNFPGRFSGRQFSNSRSEMNVSTLELGDSALYLCASSRDSHTGELFFGEGSRLTVL.

The genes are TRBV1 and TRBJ1-5; the table's TRBD1 call for D was not verified on the DNA. TRBV1 is recorded as a pseudogene. The CDR3 extends over 16 amino acids. CDR3 nucleotides: TGCACCAGCAGCCAATCCTACAGGGAAGGCAATCAGCCCCAGCATTTT. This translates into CTSSQSYREGNQPQHF.

This sequence joins TRBV6-5 and TRBJ1-2; 7 bases are a match to TRBD1. After removal of 6 bases from V and 4 bases from J, the junction contained 11 bases not matched to a gene. Germline lookup yields CDR1 MNHEY and CDR2 SVGAGI. The CDR3 is made up of 15 amino acids. The CDR3: CASSAPGGASYGYTF. DNA of the CDR3: TGTGCCAGCAGCGCCCCAGGGGGAGCTAGCTATGGCTACACCTTC.

The V call is TRBV6-1, the J call TRBJ1-1; 7 bases line up with TRBD1. V was pared by 5 bases and J by 4 bases, with 10 bases of the junction left unmatched. From germline, CDR1 is MNHNS and CDR2 SASEGT. The CDR3 length is 15 residues. The CDR3 bases are TGTGCCAGCAGTAACTTTCCAGGGGGAGGCACTGAAGCTTTCTTT. It is translated as CASSNFPGGGTEAFF.

The chain joins TRBV7-8 to TRBJ1-1; 9 nucleotides match TRBD1. V trimming: 2 bases; J trimming: 4 bases; junction bases outside the gene matches: 5. Germline V gene lookup returns CDR1 SGHVS and CDR2 FQNEAQ. CDR3 length: 15 amino acids. In DNA, the CDR3 is TGTGCCAGCAGCTTAACGGGACAGGGTACCACTGAAGCTTTCTTT. It encodes CASSLTGQGTTEAFF. Full variable domain (rest looked up from reference TRBV7-8 and TRBJ1-1): GAGVSQSPRYKVAKRGQDVALRCDPISGHVSLFWYQQALGQGPEFLTYFQNEAQLDKSGLPSDRFFAERPEGSVSTLKIQRTQQEDSAVYLCASSLTGQGTTEAFFGQGTRLTVV.

This CDR3 is CASSQDAGANEKLFF. The CDR3 DNA follows: TGCGCCAGCAGCCAAGATGCGGGGGCTAATGAAAAACTGTTTTTT. V usage is TRBV4-1 and J usage is TRBJ1-4; maybe TRBD1 (5 bases). This CDR3 has 15 residues. The V end was cut by 0 bases, the J end by 3 bases, with 8 bases between. Per germline, CDR1 MGHRA and CDR2 YSYEKL.

The CDR3 DNA reads as TGTGCCAGCTCACCAATGGGACAGGGGGTTCTCGGGCAGTACTTC. As protein: CASSPMGQGVLGQYF. The chain recombines TRBV18 with TRBJ2-7; 11 bases fit TRBD1. J gave up 9 bases and V 2 bases, and 9 bases lay outside the gene matches. Germline values: CDR1 KGHSH, CDR2 LQKENI. CDR3 length: 15 residues.

The chain has TRBV5-6 and TRBJ2-5; D perhaps matches TRBD2 (6 bases). Germline values: CDR1 SGHDT, CDR2 YYEEEE. The CDR3 sequence is 12 residues long. Trimming stripped 4 bases from V and 5 bases from J, with 9 bases between. The CDR3 is CASSLALETQYF. The DNA of the CDR3 is TGTGCCAGCAGCCTAGCGCTCGAGACCCAGTACTTC.

The genes are TRBV4-1 and TRBJ2-1; TRBD1 agrees at 7 bases. The germline gives CDR1 MGHRA, CDR2 YSYEKL. The trim removed 1 base at V and 9 bases at J, leaving 9 bases unmatched. The CDR3 consists of 15 residues. The CDR3 protein is CASSQVLTGSGEQFF. For the CDR3, the DNA is TGCGCCAGCAGCCAAGTGTTGACAGGGTCGGGTGAGCAGTTCTTC.